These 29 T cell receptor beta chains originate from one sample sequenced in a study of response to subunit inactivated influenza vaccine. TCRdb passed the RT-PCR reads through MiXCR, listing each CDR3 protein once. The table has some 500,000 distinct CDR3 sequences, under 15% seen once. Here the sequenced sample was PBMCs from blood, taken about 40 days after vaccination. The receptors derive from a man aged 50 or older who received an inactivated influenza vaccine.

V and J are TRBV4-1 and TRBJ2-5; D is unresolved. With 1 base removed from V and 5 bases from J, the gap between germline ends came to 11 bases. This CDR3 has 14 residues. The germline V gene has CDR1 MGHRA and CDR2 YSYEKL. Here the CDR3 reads CASSQVPGRETQYF. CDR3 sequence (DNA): TGCGCCAGCAGCCAAGTTCCGGGCCGTGAGACCCAGTACTTC.

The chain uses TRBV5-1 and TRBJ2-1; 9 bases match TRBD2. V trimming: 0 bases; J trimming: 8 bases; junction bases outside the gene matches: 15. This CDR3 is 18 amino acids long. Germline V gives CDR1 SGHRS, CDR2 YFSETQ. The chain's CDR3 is CASSLATSGRPGVHEQFF. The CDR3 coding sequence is TGCGCCAGCAGCTTGGCAACAAGCGGGAGGCCGGGTGTCCATGAGCAGTTCTTC. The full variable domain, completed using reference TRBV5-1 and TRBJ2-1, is KAGVTQTPRYLIKTRGQQVTLSCSPISGHRSVSWYQQTPGQGLQFLFEYFSETQRNKGNFPGRFSGRQFSNSRSEMNVSTLELGDSALYLCASSLATSGRPGVHEQFFGPGTRLTVL.

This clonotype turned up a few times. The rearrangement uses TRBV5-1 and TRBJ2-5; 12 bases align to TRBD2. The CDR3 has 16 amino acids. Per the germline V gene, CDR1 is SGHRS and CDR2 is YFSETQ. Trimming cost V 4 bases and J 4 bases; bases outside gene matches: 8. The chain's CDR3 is CASSATSGRGRETQYF. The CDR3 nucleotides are TGCGCCAGCAGCGCGACTAGCGGGAGAGGTCGAGAGACCCAGTACTTC.

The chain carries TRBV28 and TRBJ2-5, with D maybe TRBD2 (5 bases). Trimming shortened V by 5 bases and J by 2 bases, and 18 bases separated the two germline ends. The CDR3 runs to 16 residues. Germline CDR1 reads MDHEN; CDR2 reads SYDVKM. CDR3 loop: CASSPIGRTAQETQYF. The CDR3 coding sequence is TGTGCCAGCAGTCCCATAGGTAGGACTGCTCAAGAGACCCAGTACTTC.

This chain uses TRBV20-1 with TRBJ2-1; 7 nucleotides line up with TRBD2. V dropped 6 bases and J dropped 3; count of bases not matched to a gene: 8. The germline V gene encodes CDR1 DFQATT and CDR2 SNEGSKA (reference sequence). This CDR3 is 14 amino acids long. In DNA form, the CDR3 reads TGCAGTGCACCTGCTAGCGGCTACTACAATGAGCAGTTCTTC. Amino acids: CSAPASGYYNEQFF.

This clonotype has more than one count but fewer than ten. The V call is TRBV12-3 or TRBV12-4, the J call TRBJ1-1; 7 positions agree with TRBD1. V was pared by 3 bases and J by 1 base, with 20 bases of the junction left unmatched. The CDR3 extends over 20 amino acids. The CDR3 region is CASSFRQGGGVILTNTEAFF. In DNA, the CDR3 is TGTGCCAGCAGTTTTAGACAGGGCGGCGGTGTAATACTAACGAACACTGAAGCTTTCTTT.

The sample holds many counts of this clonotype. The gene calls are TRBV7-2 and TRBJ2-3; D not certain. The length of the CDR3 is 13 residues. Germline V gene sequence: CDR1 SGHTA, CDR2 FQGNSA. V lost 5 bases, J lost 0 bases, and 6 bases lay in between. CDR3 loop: CASSGGSTDTQYF. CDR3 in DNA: TGTGCCAGCAGCGGCGGTAGCACAGATACGCAGTATTTT.

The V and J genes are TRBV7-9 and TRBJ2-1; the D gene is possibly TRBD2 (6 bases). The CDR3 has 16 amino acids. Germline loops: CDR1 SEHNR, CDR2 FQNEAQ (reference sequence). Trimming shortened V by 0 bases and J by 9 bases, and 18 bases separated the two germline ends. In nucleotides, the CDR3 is TGTGCCAGCAGCTTAGCGCATAGCGGAGGTGCCGGTGAGCAGTTCTTC. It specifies CASSLAHSGGAGEQFF.

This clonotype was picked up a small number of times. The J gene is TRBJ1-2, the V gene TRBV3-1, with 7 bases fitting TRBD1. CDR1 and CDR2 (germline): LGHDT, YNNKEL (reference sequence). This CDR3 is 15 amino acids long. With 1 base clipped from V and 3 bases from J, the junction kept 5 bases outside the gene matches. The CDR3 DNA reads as TGTGCCAGCAGCCAAGGGGGACAGCCTTACTATGGCTACACCTTC. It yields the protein CASSQGGQPYYGYTF.

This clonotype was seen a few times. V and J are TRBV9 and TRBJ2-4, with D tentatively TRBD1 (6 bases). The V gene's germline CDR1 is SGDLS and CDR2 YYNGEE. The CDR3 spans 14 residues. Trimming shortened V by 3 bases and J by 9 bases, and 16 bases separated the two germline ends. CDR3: CASSASGTPGIQYF. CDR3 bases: TGTGCCAGCAGCGCGTCGGGGACACCTGGCATTCAGTACTTC. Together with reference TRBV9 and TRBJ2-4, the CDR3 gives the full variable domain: DSGVTQTPKHLITATGQRVTLRCSPRSGDLSVYWYQQSLDQGLQFLIQYYNGEERAKGNILERFSAQQFPDLHSELNLSSLELGDSALYFCASSASGTPGIQYFGAGTRLSVL.

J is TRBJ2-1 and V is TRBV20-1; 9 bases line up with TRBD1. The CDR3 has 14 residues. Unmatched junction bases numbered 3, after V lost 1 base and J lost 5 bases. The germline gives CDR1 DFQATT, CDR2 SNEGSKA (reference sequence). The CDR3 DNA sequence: TGCAGTGCTAGAGGGGACAGGGTTCACAATGAGCAGTTCTTC. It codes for CSARGDRVHNEQFF.

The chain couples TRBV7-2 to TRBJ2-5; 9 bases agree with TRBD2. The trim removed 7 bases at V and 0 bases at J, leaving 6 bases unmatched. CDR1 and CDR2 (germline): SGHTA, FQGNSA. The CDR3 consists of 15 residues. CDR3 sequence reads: CASTMAGGYQETQYF. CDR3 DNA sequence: TGTGCCAGCACCATGGCGGGGGGGTACCAAGAGACCCAGTACTTC.

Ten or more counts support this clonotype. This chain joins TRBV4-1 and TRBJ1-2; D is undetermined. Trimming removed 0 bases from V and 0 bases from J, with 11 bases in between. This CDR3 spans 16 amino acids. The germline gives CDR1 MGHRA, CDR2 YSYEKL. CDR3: CASSQEAGRTNYGYTF. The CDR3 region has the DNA TGCGCCAGCAGCCAAGAAGCCGGAAGAACTAACTATGGCTACACCTTC.

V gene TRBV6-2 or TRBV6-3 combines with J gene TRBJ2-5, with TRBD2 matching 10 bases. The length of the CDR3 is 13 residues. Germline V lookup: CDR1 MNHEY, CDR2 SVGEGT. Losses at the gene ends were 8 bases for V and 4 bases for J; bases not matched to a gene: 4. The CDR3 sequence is CASRPSGRETQYF. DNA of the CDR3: TGTGCCAGCCGCCCTAGCGGGAGAGAGACCCAGTACTTC.

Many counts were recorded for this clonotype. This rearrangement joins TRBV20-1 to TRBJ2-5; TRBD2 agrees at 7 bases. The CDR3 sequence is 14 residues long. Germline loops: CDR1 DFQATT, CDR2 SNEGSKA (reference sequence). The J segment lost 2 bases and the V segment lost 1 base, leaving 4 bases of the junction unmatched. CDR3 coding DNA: TGCAGTGCTAGAGGGGACTACGCACAAGAGACCCAGTACTTC. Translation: CSARGDYAQETQYF.

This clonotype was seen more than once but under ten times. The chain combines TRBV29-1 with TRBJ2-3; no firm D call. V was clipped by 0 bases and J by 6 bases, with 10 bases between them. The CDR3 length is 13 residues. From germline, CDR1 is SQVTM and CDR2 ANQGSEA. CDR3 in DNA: TGCAGCGTTGAAGAGGGTTTATCCGATACGCAGTATTTT. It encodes CSVEEGLSDTQYF.

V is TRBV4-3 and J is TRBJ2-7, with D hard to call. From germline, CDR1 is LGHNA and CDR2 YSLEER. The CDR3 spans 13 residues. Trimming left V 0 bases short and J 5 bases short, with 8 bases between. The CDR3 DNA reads TGCGCCAGCAGCCAAGAGAGGCTAGACGAGCAGTACTTC. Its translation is CASSQERLDEQYF.

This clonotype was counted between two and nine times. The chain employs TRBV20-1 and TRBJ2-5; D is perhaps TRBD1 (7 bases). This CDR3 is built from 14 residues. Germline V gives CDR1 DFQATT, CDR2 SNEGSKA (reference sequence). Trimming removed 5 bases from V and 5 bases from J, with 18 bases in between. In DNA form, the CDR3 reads TGCAGTGCTCGCTCTTTGGGGGGACAGGAGACCCAGTACTTC. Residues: CSARSLGGQETQYF.

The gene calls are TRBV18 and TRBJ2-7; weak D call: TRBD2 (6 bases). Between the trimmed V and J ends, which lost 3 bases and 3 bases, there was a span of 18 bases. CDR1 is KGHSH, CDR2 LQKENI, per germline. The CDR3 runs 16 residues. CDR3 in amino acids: CASSPHPPGEGYEQYF. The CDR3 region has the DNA TGTGCCAGCTCACCCCATCCCCCGGGAGAGGGCTACGAGCAGTACTTC.

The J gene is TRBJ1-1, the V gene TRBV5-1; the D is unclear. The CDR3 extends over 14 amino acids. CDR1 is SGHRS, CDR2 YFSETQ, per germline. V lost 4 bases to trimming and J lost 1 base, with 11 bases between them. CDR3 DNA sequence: TGCGCCAGCAGCATGCTTTCAGGGAACACTGAAGCTTTCTTT. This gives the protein CASSMLSGNTEAFF.

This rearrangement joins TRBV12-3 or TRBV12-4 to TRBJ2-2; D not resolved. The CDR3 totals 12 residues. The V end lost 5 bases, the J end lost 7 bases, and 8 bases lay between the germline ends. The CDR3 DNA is TGTGCCAGCAGTCGGGTTGGCGGGGAGCTGTTTTTT. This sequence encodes CASSRVGGELFF.

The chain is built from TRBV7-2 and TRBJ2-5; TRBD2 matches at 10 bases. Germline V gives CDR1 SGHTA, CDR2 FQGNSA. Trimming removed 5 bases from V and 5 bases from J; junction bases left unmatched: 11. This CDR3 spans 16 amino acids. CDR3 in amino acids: CASSPRFLAGVETQYF. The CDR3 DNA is TGTGCCAGCAGCCCCCGTTTCCTAGCGGGAGTTGAGACCCAGTACTTC. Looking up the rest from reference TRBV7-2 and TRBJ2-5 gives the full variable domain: GAGVSQSPSNKVTEKGKDVELRCDPISGHTALYWYRQSLGQGLEFLIYFQGNSAPDKSGLPSDRFSAERTGGSVSTLTIQRTQQEDSAVYLCASSPRFLAGVETQYFGPGTRLLVL.

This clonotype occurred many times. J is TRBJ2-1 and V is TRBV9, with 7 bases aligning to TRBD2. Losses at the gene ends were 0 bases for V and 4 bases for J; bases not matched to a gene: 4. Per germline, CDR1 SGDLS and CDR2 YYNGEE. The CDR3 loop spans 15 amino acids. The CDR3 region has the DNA TGTGCCAGCAGCGTAGAGTGGGGGGGTTACAATGAGCAGTTCTTC. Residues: CASSVEWGGYNEQFF.

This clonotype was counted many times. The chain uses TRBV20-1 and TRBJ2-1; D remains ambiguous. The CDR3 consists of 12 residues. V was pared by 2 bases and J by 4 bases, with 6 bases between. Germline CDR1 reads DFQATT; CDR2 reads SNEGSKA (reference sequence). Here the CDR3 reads CSARIGYNEQFF. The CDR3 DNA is TGCAGTGCTAGAATAGGTTACAATGAGCAGTTCTTC.

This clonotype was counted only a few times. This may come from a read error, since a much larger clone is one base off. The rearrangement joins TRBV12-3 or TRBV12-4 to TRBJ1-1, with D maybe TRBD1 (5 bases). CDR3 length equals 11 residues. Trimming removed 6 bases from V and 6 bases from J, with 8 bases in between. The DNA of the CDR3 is TGTGCCAGCAGGGGGGGGGCTGAAGCTTTCTTT. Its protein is CASRGGAEAFF.

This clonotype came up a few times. CDR3 bases: TGTGCCAGCAGCTTGGACTACAGGGGCGGGGAGCTGTTTTTT. Translation gives CASSLDYRGGELFF. The gene calls are TRBV5-6 and TRBJ2-2; 7 bases align to TRBD1. CDR1 is SGHDT, CDR2 YYEEEE, per germline. V was pared by 0 bases and J by 7 bases, with 3 bases of the junction left unmatched. The CDR3 has 14 amino acids. Filled out from reference TRBV5-6 and TRBJ2-2, the complete variable domain reads DAGVTQSPTHLIKTRGQQVTLRCSPKSGHDTVSWYQQALGQGPQFIFQYYEEEERQRGNFPDRFSGHQFPNYSSELNVNALLLGDSALYLCASSLDYRGGELFFGEGSRLTVL.

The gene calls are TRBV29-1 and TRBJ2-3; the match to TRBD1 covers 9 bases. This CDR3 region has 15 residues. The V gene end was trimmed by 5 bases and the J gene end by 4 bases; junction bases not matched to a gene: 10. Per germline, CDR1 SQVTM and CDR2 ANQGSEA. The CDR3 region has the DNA TGCAGCGTTCAGGGTGGGACAGGGTTTTCAGATACGCAGTATTTT. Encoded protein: CSVQGGTGFSDTQYF.

The CDR3: CASRPDSSGANVLTF. CDR3 in DNA: TGTGCCAGCAGGCCAGACAGCTCTGGGGCCAACGTCCTGACTTTC. V is TRBV12-3 or TRBV12-4 and J is TRBJ2-6; D perhaps matches TRBD1 (5 bases). CDR3 length: 15 residues. The ends were cut back, 6 bases at V and 0 bases at J, with 9 bases in the middle.

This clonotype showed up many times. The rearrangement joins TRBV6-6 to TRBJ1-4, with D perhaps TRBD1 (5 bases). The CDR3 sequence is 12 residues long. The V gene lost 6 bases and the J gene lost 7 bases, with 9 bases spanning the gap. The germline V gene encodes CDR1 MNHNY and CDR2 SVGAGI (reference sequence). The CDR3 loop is CASSRGPEKLFF. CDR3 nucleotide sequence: TGTGCCAGCAGCCGGGGCCCTGAAAAACTGTTTTTT.